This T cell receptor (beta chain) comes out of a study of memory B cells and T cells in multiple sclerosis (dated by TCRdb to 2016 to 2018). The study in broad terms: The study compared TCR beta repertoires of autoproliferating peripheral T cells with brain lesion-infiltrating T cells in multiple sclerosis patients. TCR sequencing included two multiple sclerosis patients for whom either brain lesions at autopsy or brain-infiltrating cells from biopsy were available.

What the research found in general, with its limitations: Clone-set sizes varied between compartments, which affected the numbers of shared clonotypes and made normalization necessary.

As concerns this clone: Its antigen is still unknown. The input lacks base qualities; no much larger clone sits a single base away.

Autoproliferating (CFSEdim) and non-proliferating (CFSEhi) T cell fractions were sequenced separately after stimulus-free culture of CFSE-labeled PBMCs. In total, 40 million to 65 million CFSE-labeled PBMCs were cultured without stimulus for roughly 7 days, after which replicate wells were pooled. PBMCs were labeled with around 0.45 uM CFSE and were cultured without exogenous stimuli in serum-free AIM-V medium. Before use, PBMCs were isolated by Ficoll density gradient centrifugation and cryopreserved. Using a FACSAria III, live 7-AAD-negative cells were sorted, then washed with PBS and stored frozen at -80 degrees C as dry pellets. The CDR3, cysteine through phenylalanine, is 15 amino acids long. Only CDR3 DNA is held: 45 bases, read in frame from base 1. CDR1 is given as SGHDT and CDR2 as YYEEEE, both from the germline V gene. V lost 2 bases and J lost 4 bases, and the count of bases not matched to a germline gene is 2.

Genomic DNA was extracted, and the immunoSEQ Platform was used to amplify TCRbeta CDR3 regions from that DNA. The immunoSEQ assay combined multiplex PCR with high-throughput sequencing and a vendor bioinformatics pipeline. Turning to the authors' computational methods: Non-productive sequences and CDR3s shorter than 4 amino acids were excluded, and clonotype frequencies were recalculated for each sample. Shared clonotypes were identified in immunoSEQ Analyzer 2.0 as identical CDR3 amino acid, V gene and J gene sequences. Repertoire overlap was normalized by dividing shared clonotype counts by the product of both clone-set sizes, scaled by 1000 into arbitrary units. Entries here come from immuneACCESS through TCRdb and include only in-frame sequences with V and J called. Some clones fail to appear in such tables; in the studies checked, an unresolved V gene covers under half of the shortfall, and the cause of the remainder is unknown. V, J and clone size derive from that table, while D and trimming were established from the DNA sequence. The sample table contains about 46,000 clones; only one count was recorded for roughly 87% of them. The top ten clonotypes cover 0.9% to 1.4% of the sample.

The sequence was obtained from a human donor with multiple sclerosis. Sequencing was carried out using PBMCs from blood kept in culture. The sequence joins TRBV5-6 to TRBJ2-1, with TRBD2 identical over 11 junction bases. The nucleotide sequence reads TGTGCCAGCAGCTTCATAGCGGGGGGGTACAATGAGCAGTTCTTC. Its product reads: CASSFIAGGYNEQFF.